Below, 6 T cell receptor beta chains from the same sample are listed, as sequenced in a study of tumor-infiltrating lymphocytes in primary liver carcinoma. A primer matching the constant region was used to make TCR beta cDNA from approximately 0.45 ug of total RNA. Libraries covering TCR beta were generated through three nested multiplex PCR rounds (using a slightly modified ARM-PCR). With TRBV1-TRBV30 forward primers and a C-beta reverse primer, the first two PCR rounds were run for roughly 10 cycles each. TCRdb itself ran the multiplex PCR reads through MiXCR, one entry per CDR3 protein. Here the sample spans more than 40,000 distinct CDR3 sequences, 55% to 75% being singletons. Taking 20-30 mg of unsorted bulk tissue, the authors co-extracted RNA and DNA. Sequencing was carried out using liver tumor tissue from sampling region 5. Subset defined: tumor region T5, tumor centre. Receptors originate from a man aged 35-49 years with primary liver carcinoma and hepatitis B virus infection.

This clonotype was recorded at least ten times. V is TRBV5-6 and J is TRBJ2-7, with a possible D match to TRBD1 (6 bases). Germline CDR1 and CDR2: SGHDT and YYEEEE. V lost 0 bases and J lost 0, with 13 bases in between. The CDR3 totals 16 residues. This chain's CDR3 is CASSLAGTTYSYEQYF. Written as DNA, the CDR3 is TGTGCCAGCAGCTTGGCCGGGACAACCTACTCCTACGAGCAGTACTTC. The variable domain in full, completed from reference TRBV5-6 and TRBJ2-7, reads DAGVTQSPTHLIKTRGQQVTLRCSPKSGHDTVSWYQQALGQGPQFIFQYYEEEERQRGNFPDRFSGHQFPNYSSELNVNALLLGDSALYLCASSLAGTTYSYEQYFGPGTRLTVT.

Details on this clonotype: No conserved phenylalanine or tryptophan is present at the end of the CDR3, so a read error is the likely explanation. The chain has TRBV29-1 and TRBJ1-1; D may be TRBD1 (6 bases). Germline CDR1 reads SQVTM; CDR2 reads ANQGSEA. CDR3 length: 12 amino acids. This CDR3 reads CNVEGQSTEAFL. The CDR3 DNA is TGCAACGTTGAAGGACAGTCGACTGAAGCTTTCCTT.

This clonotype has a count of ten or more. For the CDR3, the DNA is TGTGCCAGCAGTGCCACAAGGTCGGAGGGGTGGGATACGCAGTATTTT. Protein product: CASSATRSEGWDTQYF. The chain recombines TRBV6-1 with TRBJ2-3, with D perhaps TRBD2 (6 bases). Trimming took 4 bases from V and 6 from J, leaving 20 bases between them. The CDR3 consists of 16 residues. Germline V gene lookup returns CDR1 MNHNS and CDR2 SASEGT.

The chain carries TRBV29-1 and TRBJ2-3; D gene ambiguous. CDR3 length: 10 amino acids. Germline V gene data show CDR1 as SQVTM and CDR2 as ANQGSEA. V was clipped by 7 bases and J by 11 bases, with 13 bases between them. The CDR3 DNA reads TGCAGCGCTGTTCAGCATATGCAGTATTTT. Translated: CSAVQHMQYF.

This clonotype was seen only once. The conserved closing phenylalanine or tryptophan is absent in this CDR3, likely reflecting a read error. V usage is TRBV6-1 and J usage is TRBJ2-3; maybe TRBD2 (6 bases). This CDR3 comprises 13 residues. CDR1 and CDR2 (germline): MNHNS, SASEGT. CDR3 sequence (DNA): TGTGCTAGCAGCCTCGGGGGTATAGATACGCAGTATTTG. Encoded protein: CASSLGGIDTQYL.

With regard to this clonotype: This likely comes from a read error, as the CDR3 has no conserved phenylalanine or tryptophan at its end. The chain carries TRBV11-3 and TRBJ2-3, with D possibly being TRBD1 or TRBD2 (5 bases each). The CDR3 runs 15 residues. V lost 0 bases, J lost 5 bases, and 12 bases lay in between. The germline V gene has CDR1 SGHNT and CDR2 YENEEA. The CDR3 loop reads CASSLEGRPEDTQYY. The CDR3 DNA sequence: TGTGCCAGCAGCTTAGAGGGACGTCCCGAAGATACGCAGTATTAT.